This T cell receptor (beta chain) comes out of a study of T cells in women clearing cervical HPV infection. Study background: No precancer developed; the control's incident HPV16 infection cleared within 12 months.

Study results and caveats: T-cell numbers per sample were unknown and may explain richness differences.

Germline V lookup: CDR1 KGHSH, CDR2 LQKENI. The trim removed 6 bases at V and 2 bases at J, leaving 8 bases unmatched. The CDR3 length is 15 residues. The data were produced by immunoSEQ multiplex PCR, yet TCRdb's version contains in-frame clones alone and is incomplete. This sample's table reports some 40,000 clones. On this clone itself: No antigen is known for it. From the germline J gene comes the end of the CDR3, since the read stops 3 residues before it.

The V and J genes are TRBV18 and TRBJ2-3; 7 nucleotides align to TRBD2. Sequenced input: blood buffy coat. This TCR was recovered from a woman between 18 and 75 years old with a cervical HPV16 infection that either progressed to CIN3+ or cleared (not recorded which). The CDR3: CASSQKRGLTDTQYF. Incomplete CDR3 DNA: TGTGCCAGCTCCCAGAAGCGGGGACTCACAGATACG.